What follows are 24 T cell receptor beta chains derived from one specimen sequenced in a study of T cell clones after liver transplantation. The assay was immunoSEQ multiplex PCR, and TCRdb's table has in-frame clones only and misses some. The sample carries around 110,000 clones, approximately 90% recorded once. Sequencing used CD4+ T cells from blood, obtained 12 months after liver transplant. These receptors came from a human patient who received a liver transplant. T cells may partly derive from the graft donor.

The CDR3 DNA is TGTGCCAGCTCAATGGAGGACAGCGCTCGGAGGAGCACCATATATTTT. Translating gives CASSMEDSARRSTIYF. The rearrangement joins TRBV18 to TRBJ1-3, with D possibly TRBD1 on 6 matching bases. V gave up 5 bases and J gave up 9 bases, with 23 bases separating them. CDR1 KGHSH and CDR2 LQKENI come from the germline V gene. The CDR3 consists of 16 residues.

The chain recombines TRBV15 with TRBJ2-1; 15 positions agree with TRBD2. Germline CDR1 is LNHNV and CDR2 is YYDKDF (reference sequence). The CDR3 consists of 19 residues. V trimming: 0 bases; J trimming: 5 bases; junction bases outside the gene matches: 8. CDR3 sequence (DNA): TGTGCCACCAGCAGAGATCCGCGGACTAGCGGGGGGGGGCACAATGAGCAGTTCTTC. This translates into CATSRDPRTSGGGHNEQFF.

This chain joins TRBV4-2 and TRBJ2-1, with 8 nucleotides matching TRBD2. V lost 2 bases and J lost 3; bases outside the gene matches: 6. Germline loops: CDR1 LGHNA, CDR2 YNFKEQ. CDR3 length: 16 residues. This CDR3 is CASSQPTSVRYNEQFF. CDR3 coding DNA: TGTGCCAGCAGCCAACCGACTAGCGTCCGCTACAATGAGCAGTTCTTC.

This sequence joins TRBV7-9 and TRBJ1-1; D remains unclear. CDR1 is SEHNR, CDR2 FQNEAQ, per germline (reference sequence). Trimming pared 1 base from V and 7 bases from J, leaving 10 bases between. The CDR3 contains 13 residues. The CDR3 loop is CASSLEQGSEAFF. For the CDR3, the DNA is TGTGCCAGCAGCTTAGAGCAAGGTAGTGAAGCTTTCTTT.

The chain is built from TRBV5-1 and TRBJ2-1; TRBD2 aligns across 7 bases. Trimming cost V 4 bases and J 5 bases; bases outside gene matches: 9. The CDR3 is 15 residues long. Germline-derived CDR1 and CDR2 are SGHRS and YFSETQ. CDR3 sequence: CASSPAGLTNNEQFF. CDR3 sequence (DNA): TGCGCCAGCAGCCCAGCGGGACTGACGAACAATGAGCAGTTCTTC.

CDR3 amino acids: CASSSGRVSTDTQYF. As DNA, the CDR3 is TGTGCCAGCAGCAGCGGGAGGGTTAGCACAGATACGCAGTATTTT. The chain couples TRBV7-3 to TRBJ2-3; 10 nucleotides agree with TRBD2. Germline trimming cut 5 bases from V and 0 bases from J; bases unmatched to any gene: 2. The CDR3 extends over 15 amino acids. Germline V gene sequence: CDR1 SGHTA, CDR2 FQGTGA.

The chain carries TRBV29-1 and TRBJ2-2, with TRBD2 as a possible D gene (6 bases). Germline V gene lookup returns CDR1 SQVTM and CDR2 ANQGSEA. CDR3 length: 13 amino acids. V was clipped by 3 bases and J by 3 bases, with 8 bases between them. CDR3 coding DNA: TGCAGCGTTGATTGGAGGGACACCGGGGAGCTGTTTTTT. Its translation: CSVDWRDTGELFF.

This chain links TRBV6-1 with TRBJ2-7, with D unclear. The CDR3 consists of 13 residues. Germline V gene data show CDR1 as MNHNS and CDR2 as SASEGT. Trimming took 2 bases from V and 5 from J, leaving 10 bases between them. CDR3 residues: CASSESGWNEQYF. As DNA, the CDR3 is TGTGCCAGCAGTGAAAGTGGGTGGAACGAGCAGTACTTC.

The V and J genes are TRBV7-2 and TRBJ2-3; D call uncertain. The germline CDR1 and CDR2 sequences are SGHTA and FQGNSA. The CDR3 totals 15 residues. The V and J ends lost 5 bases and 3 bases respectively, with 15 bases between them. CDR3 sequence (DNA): TGTGCCAGCAGCCCTAGGTCCGGGCCGACAGATACGCAGTATTTT. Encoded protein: CASSPRSGPTDTQYF.

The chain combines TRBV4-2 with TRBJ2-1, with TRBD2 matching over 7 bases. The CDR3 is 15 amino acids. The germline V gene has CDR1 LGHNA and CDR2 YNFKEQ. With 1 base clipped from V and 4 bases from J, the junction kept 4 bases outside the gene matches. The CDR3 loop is CASSQVASGYNEQFF. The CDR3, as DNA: TGTGCCAGCAGCCAAGTCGCTAGCGGATACAATGAGCAGTTCTTC.

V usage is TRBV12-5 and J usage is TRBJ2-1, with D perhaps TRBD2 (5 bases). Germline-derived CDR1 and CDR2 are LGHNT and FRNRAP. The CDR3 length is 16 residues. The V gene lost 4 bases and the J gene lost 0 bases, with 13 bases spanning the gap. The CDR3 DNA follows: TGTGCTAGTGGTTCCCCCCGAGAGGGCTCCTACAATGAGCAGTTCTTC. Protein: CASGSPREGSYNEQFF.

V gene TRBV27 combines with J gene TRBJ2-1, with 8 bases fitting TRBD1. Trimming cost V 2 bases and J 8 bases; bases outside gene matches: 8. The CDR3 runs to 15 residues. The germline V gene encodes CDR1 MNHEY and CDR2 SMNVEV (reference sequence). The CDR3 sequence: CASSLVGQGNYEQFF. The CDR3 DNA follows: TGTGCCAGCAGTTTAGTTGGACAGGGCAATTATGAGCAGTTCTTC.

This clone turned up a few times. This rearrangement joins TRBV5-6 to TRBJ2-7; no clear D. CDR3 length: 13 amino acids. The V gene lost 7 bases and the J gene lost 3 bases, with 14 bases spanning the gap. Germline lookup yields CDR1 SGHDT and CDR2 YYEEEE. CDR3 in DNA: TGTGCCAGCGGGCGGAACCCCCTCTACGAGCAGTACTTC. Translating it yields CASGRNPLYEQYF.

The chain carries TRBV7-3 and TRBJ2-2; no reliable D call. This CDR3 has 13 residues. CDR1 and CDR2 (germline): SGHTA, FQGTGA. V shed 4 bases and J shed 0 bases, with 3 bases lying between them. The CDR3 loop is CASSSTNTGELFF. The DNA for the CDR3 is TGTGCCAGCAGCTCAACGAACACCGGGGAGCTGTTTTTT.

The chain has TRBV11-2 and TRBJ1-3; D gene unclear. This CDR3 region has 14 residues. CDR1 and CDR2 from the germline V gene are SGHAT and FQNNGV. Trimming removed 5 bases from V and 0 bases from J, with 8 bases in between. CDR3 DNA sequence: TGTGCCAGCAGCCCCACTCGCTCTGGAAACACCATATATTTT. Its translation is CASSPTRSGNTIYF.

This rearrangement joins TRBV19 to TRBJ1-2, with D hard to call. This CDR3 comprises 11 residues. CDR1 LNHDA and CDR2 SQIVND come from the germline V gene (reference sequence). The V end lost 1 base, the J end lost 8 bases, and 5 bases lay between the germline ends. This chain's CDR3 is CASSIGGGYTF. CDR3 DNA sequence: TGTGCCAGTAGTATAGGTGGGGGCTACACCTTC.

The CDR3, as DNA: TGCGCCAGCAGCTTGCAGGGGGACCGCACAGATACGCAGTATTTT. Translated: CASSLQGDRTDTQYF. The chain is built from TRBV5-1 and TRBJ2-3; 7 bases line up with TRBD1. This CDR3 comprises 15 residues. V gave up 1 base and J gave up 1 base; unmatched junction bases: 3. The V gene's germline CDR1 is SGHRS and CDR2 YFSETQ.

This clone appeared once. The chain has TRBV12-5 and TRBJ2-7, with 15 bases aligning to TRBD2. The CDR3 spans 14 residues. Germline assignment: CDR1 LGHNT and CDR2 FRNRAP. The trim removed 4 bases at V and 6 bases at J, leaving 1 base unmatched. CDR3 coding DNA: TGTGCTAGTGGTTGGGGACTAGCGGGAGGCGAGCAGTACTTC. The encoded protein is CASGWGLAGGEQYF.

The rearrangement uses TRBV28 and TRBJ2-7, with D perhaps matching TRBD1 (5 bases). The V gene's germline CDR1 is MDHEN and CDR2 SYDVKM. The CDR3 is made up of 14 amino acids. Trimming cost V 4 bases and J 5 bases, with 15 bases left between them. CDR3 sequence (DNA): TGTGCCAGCAGTTCCACCCGGCCAGGGAACGAGCAGTACTTC. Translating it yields CASSSTRPGNEQYF.

The CDR3 DNA reads TGTGCCAGCAGTCAAAACAGGGGAGGGCAGTTCTTC. Translated, it gives CASSQNRGGQFF. The rearrangement uses TRBV6-5 and TRBJ2-1, with D maybe TRBD1 (7 bases). This CDR3 comprises 12 residues. CDR1 and CDR2 (germline): MNHEY, SVGAGI. V gave up 5 bases and J gave up 12 bases, with 14 bases separating them.

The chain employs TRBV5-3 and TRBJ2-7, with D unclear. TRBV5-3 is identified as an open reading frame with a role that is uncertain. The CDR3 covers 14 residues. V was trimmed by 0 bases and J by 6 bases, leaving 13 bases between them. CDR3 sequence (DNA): TGTGCCAGAAGCTTGGGCCTAGTCTCCGGCGAGCAGTACTTC. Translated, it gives CARSLGLVSGEQYF.

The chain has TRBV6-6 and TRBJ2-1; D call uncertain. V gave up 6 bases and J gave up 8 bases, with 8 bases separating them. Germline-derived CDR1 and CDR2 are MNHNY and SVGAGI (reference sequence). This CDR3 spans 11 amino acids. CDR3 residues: CASSSKDEQFF. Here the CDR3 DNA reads TGTGCCAGCAGCTCAAAGGATGAGCAGTTCTTC.

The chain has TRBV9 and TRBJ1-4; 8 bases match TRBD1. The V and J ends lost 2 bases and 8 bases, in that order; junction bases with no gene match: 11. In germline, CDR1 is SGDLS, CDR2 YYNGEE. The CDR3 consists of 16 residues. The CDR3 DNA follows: TGTGCCAGCAGCGTTGGGGAGACAGGGGTTTGGGAAAAACTGTTTTTT. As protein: CASSVGETGVWEKLFF.

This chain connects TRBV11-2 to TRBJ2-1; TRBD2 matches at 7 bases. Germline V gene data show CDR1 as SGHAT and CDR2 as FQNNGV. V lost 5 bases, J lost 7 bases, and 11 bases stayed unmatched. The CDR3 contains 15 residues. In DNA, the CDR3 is TGTGCCAGCAGCCCGTCTCGCGGGAGTGATAATGAGCAGTTCTTC. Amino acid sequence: CASSPSRGSDNEQFF.